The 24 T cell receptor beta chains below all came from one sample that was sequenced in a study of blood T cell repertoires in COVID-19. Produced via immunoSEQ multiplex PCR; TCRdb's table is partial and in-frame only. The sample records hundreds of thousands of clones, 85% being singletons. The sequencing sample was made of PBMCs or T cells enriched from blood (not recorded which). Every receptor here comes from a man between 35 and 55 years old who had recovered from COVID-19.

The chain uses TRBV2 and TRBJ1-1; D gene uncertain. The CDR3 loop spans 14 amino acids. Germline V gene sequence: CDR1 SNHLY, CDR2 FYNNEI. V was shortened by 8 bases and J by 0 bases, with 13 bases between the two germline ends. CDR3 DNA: TGTGCCAGCGCCCCGCGGGTAATGAACACTGAAGCTTTCTTT. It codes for CASAPRVMNTEAFF.

The CDR3: CASSIRGAYGYTF. The CDR3, as DNA: TGTGCCAGTAGTATCCGGGGGGCATATGGCTACACCTTC. The genes are TRBV19 and TRBJ1-2, with D possibly matching TRBD1 (6 bases). The CDR3 contains 13 residues. V gave up 3 bases and J gave up 5 bases, with 10 bases separating them. CDR1 is LNHDA, CDR2 SQIVND, per germline (reference sequence).

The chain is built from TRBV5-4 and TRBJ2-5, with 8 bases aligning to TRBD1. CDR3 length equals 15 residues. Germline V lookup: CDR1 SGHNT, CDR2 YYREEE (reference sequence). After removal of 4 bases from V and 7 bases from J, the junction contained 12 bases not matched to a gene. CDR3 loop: CASSQARDRRGTQYF. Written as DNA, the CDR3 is TGTGCCAGCAGCCAGGCCCGGGACAGGCGGGGGACCCAGTACTTC.

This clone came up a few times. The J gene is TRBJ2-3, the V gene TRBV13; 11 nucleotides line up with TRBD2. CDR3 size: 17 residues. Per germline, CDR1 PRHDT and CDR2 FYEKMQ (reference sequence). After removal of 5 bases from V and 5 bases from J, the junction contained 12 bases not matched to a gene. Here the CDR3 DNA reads TGTGCCAGCAGCCAGGGACTAGCGGCCCGTTCCCAAGATACGCAGTATTTT. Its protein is CASSQGLAARSQDTQYF.

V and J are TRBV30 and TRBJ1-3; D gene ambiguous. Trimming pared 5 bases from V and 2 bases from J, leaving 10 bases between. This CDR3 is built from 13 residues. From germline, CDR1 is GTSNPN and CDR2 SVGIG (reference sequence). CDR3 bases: TGTGCCTGGTTGAGGGATACTGGAAACACCATATATTTT. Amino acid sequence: CAWLRDTGNTIYF.

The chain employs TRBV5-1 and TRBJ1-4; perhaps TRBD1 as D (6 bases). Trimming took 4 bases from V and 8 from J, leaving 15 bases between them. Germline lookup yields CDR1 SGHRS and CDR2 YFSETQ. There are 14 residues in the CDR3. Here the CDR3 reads CASSLGAGEEKLFF. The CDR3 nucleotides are TGCGCCAGCAGCCTCGGGGCAGGGGAAGAAAAACTGTTTTTT.

CDR3 protein: CASNYRGSRNSPLHF. As DNA, the CDR3 is TGTGCCAGCAACTATCGGGGTAGTAGGAATTCACCCCTCCACTTT. V gene TRBV7-9 combines with J gene TRBJ1-6; D is ambiguous. Per the germline V gene, CDR1 is SEHNR and CDR2 is FQNEAQ (reference sequence). The CDR3 contains 15 residues. V dropped 7 bases and J dropped 7 bases, with 17 bases sitting between them.

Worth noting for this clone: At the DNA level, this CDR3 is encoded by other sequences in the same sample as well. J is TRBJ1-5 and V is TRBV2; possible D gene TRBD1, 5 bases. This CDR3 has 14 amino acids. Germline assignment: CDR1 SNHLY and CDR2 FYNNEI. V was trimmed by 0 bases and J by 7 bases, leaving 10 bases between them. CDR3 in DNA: TGTGCCAGCAGTGAAGCCCTCCGACAGCAGCCCCAGCATTTT. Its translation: CASSEALRQQPQHF. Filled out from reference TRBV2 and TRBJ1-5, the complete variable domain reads EPEVTQTPSHQVTQMGQEVILRCVPISNHLYFYWYRQILGQKVEFLVSFYNNEISEKSEIFDDQFSVERPDGSNFTLKIRSTKLEDSAMYFCASSEALRQQPQHFGDGTRLSIL.

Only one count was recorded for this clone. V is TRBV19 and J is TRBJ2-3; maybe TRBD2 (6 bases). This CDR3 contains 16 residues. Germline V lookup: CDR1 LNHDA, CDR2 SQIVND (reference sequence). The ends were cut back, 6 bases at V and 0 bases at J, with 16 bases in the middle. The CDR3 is CASRGSAGLSTDTQYF. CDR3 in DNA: TGTGCCAGTAGAGGGTCAGCGGGCCTAAGCACAGATACGCAGTATTTT. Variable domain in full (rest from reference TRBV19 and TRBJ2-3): DGGITQSPKYLFRKEGQNVTLSCEQNLNHDAMYWYRQDPGQGLRLIYYSQIVNDFQKGDIAEGYSVSREKKESFPLTVTSAQKNPTAFYLCASRGSAGLSTDTQYFGPGTRLTVL.

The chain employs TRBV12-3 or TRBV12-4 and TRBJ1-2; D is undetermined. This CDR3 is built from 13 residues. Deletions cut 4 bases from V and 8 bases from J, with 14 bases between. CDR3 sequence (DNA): TGTGCCAGCAGTTCCTTGATATCGAGAGGCTACACCTTC. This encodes CASSSLISRGYTF.

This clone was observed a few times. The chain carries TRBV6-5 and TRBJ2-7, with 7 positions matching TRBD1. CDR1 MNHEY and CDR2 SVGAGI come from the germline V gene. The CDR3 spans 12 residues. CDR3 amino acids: CATTAGGYEQYF. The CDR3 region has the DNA TGTGCTACTACCGCAGGGGGCTACGAGCAGTACTTC.

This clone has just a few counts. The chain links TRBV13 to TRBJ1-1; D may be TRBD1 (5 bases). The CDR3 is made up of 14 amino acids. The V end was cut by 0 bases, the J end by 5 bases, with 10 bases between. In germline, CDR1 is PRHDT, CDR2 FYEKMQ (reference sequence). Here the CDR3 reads CASSLGQGGTEAFF. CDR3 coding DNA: TGTGCCAGCAGCTTAGGCCAGGGTGGGACTGAAGCTTTCTTT.

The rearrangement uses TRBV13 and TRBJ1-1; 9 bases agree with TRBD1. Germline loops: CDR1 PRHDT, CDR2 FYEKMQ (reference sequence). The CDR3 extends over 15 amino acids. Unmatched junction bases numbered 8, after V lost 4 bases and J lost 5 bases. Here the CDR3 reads CASSWVGQGRTEAFF. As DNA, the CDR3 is TGTGCCAGCAGCTGGGTCGGACAGGGGAGAACTGAAGCTTTCTTT.

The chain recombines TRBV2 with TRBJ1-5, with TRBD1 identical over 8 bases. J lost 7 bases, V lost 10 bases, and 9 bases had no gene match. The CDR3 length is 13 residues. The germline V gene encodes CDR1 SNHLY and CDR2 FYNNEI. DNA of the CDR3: TGTGCCATACAGGGGGGCTTAGGACAGCCCCAGCATTTT. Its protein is CAIQGGLGQPQHF.

The CDR3 loop is CASSPRFTGDTPGTEAFF. The CDR3 DNA reads as TGTGCCAGCTCACCACGATTTACCGGGGACACCCCGGGCACTGAAGCTTTCTTT. This chain connects TRBV18 to TRBJ1-1; a possible D gene is TRBD1 (6 bases). V was pared by 1 base and J by 4 bases, with 22 bases between. This CDR3 has 18 amino acids. Germline assignment: CDR1 KGHSH and CDR2 LQKENI.

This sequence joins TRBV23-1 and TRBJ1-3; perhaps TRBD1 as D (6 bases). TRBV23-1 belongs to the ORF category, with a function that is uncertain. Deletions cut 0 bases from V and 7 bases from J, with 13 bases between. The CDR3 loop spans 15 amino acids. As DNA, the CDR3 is TGCGCCAGCAGTCAATCATTCAGGGGTGGCAACACCATATATTTT. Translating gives CASSQSFRGGNTIYF.

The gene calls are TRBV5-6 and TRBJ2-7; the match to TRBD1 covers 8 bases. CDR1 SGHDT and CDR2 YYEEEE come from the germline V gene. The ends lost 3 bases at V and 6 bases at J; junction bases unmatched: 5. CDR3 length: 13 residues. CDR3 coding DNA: TGTGCCAGCAGCTGGACAGGGAGCATCGAGCAGTACTTC. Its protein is CASSWTGSIEQYF. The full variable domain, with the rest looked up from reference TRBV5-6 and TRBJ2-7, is DAGVTQSPTHLIKTRGQQVTLRCSPKSGHDTVSWYQQALGQGPQFIFQYYEEEERQRGNFPDRFSGHQFPNYSSELNVNALLLGDSALYLCASSWTGSIEQYFGPGTRLTVT.

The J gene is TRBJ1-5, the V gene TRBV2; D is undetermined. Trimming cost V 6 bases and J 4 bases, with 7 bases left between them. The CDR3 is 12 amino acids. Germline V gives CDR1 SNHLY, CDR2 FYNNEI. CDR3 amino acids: CASRTLNQPQHF. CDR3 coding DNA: TGTGCCAGCAGGACTTTAAATCAGCCCCAGCATTTT.

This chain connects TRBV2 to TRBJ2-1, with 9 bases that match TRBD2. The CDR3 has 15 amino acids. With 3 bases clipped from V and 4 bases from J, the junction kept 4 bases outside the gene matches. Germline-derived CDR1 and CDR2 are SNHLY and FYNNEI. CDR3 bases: TGTGCCAGCAGTGAGGATCTAGCGGGATACAATGAGCAGTTCTTC. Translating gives CASSEDLAGYNEQFF.

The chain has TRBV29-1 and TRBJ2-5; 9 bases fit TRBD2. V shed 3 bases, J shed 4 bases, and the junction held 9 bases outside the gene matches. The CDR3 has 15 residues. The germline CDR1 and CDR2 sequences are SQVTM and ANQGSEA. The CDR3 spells CSVDVVREGRETQYF. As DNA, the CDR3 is TGCAGCGTTGACGTCGTGCGGGAGGGCAGAGAGACCCAGTACTTC.

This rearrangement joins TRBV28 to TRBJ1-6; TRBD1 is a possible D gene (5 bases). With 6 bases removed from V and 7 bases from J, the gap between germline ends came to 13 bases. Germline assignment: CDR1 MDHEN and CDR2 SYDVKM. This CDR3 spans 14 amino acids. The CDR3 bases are TGTGCCAGCAGCATGACAGAGAAGAATTCACCCCTCCACTTT. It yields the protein CASSMTEKNSPLHF.

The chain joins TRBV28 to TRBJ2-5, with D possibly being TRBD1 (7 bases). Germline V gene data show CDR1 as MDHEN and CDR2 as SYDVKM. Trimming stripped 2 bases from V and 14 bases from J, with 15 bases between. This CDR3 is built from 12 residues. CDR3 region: CASSLQGGFIYF. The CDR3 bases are TGTGCCAGCAGTTTACAGGGGGGCTTTATCTACTTC.

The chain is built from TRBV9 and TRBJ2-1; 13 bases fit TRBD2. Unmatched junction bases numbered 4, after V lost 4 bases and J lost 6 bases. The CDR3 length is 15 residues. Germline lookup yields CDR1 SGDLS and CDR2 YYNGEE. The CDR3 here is CASSTRTSGSNEQFF. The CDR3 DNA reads TGTGCCAGCAGCACCCGGACTAGCGGGAGCAATGAGCAGTTCTTC.

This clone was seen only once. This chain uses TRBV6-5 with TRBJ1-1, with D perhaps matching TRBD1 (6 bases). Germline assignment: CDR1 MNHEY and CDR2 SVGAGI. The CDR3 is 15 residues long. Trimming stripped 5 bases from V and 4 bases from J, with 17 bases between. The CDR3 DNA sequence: TGTGCCAGCAGTAACCGATACAGGGAGGGCACTGAAGCTTTCTTT. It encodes CASSNRYREGTEAFF.